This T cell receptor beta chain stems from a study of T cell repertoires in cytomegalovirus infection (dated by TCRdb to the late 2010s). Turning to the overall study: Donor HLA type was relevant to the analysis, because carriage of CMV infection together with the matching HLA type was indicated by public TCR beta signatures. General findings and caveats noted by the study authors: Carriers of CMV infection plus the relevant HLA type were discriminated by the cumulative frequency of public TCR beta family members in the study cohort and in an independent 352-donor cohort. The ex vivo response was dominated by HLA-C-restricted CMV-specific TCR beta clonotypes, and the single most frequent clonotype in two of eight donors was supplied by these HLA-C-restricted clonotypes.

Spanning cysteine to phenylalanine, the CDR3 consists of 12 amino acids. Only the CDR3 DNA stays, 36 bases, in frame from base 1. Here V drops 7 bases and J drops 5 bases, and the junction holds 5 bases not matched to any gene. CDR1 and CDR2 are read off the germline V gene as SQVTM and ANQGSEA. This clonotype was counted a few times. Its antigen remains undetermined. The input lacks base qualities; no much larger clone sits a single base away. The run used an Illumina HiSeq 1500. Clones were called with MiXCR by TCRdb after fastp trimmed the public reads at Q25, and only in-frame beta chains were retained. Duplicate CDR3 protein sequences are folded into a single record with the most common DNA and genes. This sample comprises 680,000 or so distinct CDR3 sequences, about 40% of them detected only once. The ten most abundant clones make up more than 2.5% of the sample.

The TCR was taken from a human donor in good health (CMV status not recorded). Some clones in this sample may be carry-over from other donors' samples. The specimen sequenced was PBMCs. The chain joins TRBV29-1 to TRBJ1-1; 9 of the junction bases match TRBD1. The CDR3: CSAQGARTEAFF. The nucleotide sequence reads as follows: TGCAGCGCACAGGGGGCGCGGACTGAAGCTTTCTTT.